The rows below give T cell receptor beta chains drawn from one sample of a study of cytomegalovirus exposure and HLA in healthy donors. The table came from immunoSEQ multiplex PCR; TCRdb's copy has only in-frame clones and leaves some out. Here the sample spans around 35,000 clones, roughly 76% being singletons. Sequenced material: PBMCs. These receptors came from a middle-aged woman in good health and CMV-seronegative. The CDR3 runs from the conserved cysteine through the conserved F or W. The D gene is left open where the match is weak. The listing skips clone size in some rows; elsewhere it reads once, few, many or a size class.

-	TRBJ1-5	-	TRBV28	TGTGCCAGCAGTCTTAATCAGCCCCAGCATTTT	CASSLNQPQHF
-	TRBJ1-2	-	TRBV28	TGTGCCAGCAGTTCACACAGGGCATCCGGGGGCTACACCTTC	CASSSHRASGGYTF
-	TRBJ2-5	-	TRBV14	TGTGCCAGCAGCCCGGGGGAGACCCAGTACTTC	CASSPGETQYF
-	TRBJ1-1	-	TRBV5-6	TGTGCCAGCAGCTTGGCATATGGGGGGGAAGCTTTCTTT	CASSLAYGGEAFF
-	TRBJ2-2	-	TRBV5-1	TGCGCCAGCAGCTTGGGGTCCACGGGTGGGTCCGGGGAGCTGTTTTTT	CASSLGSTGGSGELFF
-	TRBJ2-7	-	TRBV7-2	TGTGCCAGCAGCTTAGGGGGCAGCGCCTACGAGCAGTACTTC	CASSLGGSAYEQYF
-	TRBJ1-2	-	TRBV7-4	TGCGGAACAGGAGCCTATGGCTACACCTTC	CGTGAYGYTF
-	TRBJ1-5	-	TRBV28	TGTGCCAGCACCTATAGCAATCAGCCCCAGCATTTT	CASTYSNQPQHF
-	TRBJ1-5	-	TRBV11-3	TGTGCCAGCGGATTAGACAGACCCAGCGGTCAGCCCCAGCATTTT	CASGLDRPSGQPQHF
-	TRBJ1-6	-	TRBV19	TGTGCCAGTAGGGGGCAGGGTGATTCACCCCTCCACTTT	CASRGQGDSPLHF
-	TRBJ1-1	-	TRBV18	TGTGCCAGCTCACCATCGGGGGGCATGAACACTGAAGCTTTCTTT	CASSPSGGMNTEAFF
-	TRBJ2-2	-	TRBV4-1	TGCGCCAGCAGCCAAGTTTCAGGGTACGGGGAGCTGTTTTTT	CASSQVSGYGELFF
-	TRBJ2-5	-	TRBV11-2	TGTGCCAGCAGCCCACAAGAGACCCAGTACTTC	CASSPQETQYF
-	TRBJ2-3	-	TRBV11-2	TGTGCCAGCAGCTTTAGAGGACTCGACACAGATACGCAGTATTTT	CASSFRGLDTDTQYF
-	TRBJ1-2	-	TRBV28	TGTGCCAGCAGTTTAAACAGTAACGGCTACACCTTC	CASSLNSNGYTF
-	TRBJ1-5	-	TRBV5-8	TGTGCCAGCAGCTCCGTGGGCGGGTGGAATAGCAATCAGCCCCAGCATTTT	CASSSVGGWNSNQPQHF
TRBD1	TRBJ1-2	-	TRBV27	TGTGCCAGCGGACAGGCAGGGGGAAAAGGGGGCTACACCTTC	CASGQAGGKGGYTF
TRBD1	TRBJ1-1	-	TRBV5-1	TGCGCCAGCAGCTCTCAAGGGACAGGCACTGAAGCTTTCTTT	CASSSQGTGTEAFF
-	TRBJ2-1	-	TRBV6-5	TGTGCCAGCAGTCAACCCGGGGGGCCGGGTTATGAGCAGTTCTTC	CASSQPGGPGYEQFF
-	TRBJ1-6	once	TRBV6-5	TGTGCCAGCAGGGGCGGGTGGTTGGGGAATTCACCCCTCCACTTT	CASRGGWLGNSPLHF
-	TRBJ1-5	-	TRBV6-5	TGTGCCACCCGTAGCCGGGGTGGGGATCAGCCCCAGCATTTT	CATRSRGGDQPQHF
-	TRBJ2-5	-	TRBV7-2	TGTGCCAGCAGCTTCCGCCGGAGTAGCCCAGAGACCCAGTACTTC	CASSFRRSSPETQYF
TRBD1	TRBJ2-7	-	TRBV25-1	TGTGCCAGCAGGGACAGGGGTTACGAGCAGTACTTC	CASRDRGYEQYF
TRBD2	TRBJ2-5	-	TRBV6-5	TGTGCCAGCAGTAGACTAGCGGGGGAGACCCAGTACTTC	CASSRLAGETQYF
TRBD1	TRBJ2-5	-	TRBV4-2	TGTGCCAGCAGCCCGGGACAGGGGGAGACCCAGTACTTC	CASSPGQGETQYF
TRBD1	TRBJ2-2	-	TRBV5-1	TGCGCCAGCAGCACGGGACAGGCAAACACCGGGGAGCTGTTTTTT	CASSTGQANTGELFF
-	TRBJ2-7	-	TRBV18	TGTGCCAGCTCAATGTCCGGGACCTACGAGCAGTACTTC	CASSMSGTYEQYF
-	TRBJ1-1	-	TRBV6-5	TGTGCCAGCAGTGTGAATAGTGAAGCTTTCTTT	CASSVNSEAFF
-	TRBJ1-3	few	TRBV2	TGTGCCAGTTACTACGGTTACTCTGGAAACACCATATATTTT	CASYYGYSGNTIYF
-	TRBJ2-5	-	TRBV27	TGTGCCAGCAGCCCTCTCGGAGAGACCCAGTACTTC	CASSPLGETQYF
-	TRBJ1-1	-	TRBV14	TGTGCCAGCAGCCAAGTCCCGGTTACTGAAGCTTTCTTT	CASSQVPVTEAFF
TRBD1	TRBJ1-3	-	TRBV18	TGTGCCAGCTCACCAAGGACAGGCTCTGGAAACACCATATATTTT	CASSPRTGSGNTIYF
-	TRBJ1-5	-	TRBV7-2	TGTGCCAGCAGCTCCCCGGGGGGCCTAGGGGCCCAGCATTTT	CASSSPGGLGAQHF
-	TRBJ2-1	-	TRBV27	TGTGCCAGCAGTTTTCAGGGGAGCTCCTACAATGAGCAGTTCTTC	CASSFQGSSYNEQFF
-	TRBJ1-2	-	TRBV4-3	TGCGCCAGCAGCCAAGACGTACAGTATGGCTACACCTTC	CASSQDVQYGYTF
-	TRBJ1-2	-	TRBV5-8	TGTGCCAGCAGCCATACAGATAACTATGGCTACACCTTC	CASSHTDNYGYTF
TRBD1	TRBJ2-5	-	TRBV6-1	TGTGCCAGCAGTGCCGGGACAGGGGAAGAGACCCAGTACTTC	CASSAGTGEETQYF
TRBD2	TRBJ2-5	-	TRBV14	TGTGCCAGCAGCCAAGGGGGGACTAGTTCGGTGGAGACCCAGTACTTC	CASSQGGTSSVETQYF
-	TRBJ1-2	-	TRBV6-1	TGTGCCAGCAGTGAGGCTGACACCTTC	CASSEADTF
-	TRBJ1-1	-	TRBV29-1	TGCAGCGTTAAATCGGGACGGGGGGACACTGAAGCTTTCTTT	CSVKSGRGDTEAFF
TRBD2	TRBJ2-4	few	TRBV28	TGTGCCAGCAGTTACGGCGGACTAGCGGTAGCCAAAAACATTCAGTACTTC	CASSYGGLAVAKNIQYF
-	TRBJ1-5	-	TRBV7-2	TGTGCCAGCAGCACCCGGGGAGGAGTTAATCAGCCCCAGCATTTT	CASSTRGGVNQPQHF
-	TRBJ2-5	few	TRBV6-5	TGTGCCAGCAGTATGGACTCCGAGGCGAAGACCCAGTACTTC	CASSMDSEAKTQYF
-	TRBJ2-5	-	TRBV7-2	TGTGCCAGCAGCTCCAACCGACCGGGAGCCCAAGAGACCCAGTACTTC	CASSSNRPGAQETQYF
TRBD2	TRBJ2-1	-	TRBV5-1	TGCGCCAGCAGCCCTAGCGGGGGCTACAATGAGCAGTTCTTC	CASSPSGGYNEQFF
-	TRBJ2-1	-	TRBV5-1	TGCGCCAGCAGCTTGGGGATGGGACTGCCTGACAATGAGCAGTTCTTC	CASSLGMGLPDNEQFF
-	TRBJ2-1	-	TRBV7-2	TGTGCCAGCAGCTTAGACAAGTCCTACAATGAGCAGTTCTTC	CASSLDKSYNEQFF
-	TRBJ1-1	-	TRBV2	TGTGCCAGCAGTCCACAGGGTAGGTCTGAAGCTTTCTTT	CASSPQGRSEAFF
-	TRBJ1-1	few	TRBV7-3	TGTGCCAGCAGCTTGACGGGGAACACTGAAGCTTTCTTT	CASSLTGNTEAFF
-	TRBJ1-5	once	TRBV7-8	TGTGCCAGCAGCTTATACCAGGGGATCATGAGCAATCAGCCCCAGCATTTT	CASSLYQGIMSNQPQHF